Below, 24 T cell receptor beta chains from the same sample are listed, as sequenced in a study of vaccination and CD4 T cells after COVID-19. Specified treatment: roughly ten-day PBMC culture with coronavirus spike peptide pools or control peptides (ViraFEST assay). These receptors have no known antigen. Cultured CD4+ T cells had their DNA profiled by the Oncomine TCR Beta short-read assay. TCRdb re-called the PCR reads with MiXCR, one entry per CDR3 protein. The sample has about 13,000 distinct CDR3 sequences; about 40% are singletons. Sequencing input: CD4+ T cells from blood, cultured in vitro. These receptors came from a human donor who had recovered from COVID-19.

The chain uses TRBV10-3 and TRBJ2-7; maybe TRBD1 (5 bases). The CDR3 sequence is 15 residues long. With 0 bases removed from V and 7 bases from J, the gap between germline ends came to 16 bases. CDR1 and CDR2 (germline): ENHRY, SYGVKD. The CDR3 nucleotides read TGTGCCATCAGTGAGTCGAATGATCCAGGGCGGGAGCAGTACTTC. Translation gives CAISESNDPGREQYF.

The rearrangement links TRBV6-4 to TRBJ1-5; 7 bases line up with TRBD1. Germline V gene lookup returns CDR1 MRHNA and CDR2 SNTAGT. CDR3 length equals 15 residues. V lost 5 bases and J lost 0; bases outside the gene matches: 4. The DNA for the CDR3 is TGTGCCAGCAGTCCCCAGGGGGGTAGCAATCAGCCCCAGCATTTT. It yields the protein CASSPQGGSNQPQHF.

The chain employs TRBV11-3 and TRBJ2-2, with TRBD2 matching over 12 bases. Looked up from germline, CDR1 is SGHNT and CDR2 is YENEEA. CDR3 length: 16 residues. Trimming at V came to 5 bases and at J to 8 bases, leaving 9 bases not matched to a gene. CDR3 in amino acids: CASSPSGGAGLGELFF. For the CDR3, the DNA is TGTGCCAGCAGCCCTAGCGGGGGGGCCGGTCTTGGGGAGCTGTTTTTT.

CDR3 residues: CAWSVEANTEAFF. CDR3 nucleotides: TGTGCCTGGAGTGTTGAGGCGAACACTGAAGCTTTCTTT. This chain joins TRBV30 and TRBJ1-1; D unclear. CDR1 and CDR2 from the germline V gene are GTSNPN and SVGIG (reference sequence). This CDR3 has 13 amino acids. The V end lost 0 bases, the J end lost 1 base, and 6 bases lay between the germline ends.

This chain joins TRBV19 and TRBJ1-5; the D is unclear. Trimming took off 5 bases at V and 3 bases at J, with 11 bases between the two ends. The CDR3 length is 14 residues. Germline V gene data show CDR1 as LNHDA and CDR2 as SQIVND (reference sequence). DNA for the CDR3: TGTGCCAGTAGTTGGGCGGGCAACAATCAGCCCCAGCATTTT. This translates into CASSWAGNNQPQHF.

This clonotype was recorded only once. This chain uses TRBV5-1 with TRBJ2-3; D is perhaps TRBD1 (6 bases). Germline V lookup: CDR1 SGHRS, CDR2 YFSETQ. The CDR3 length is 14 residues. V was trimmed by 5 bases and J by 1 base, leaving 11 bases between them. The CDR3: CASSTGSGTDTQYF. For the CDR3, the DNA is TGCGCCAGCAGTACAGGGAGTGGCACAGATACGCAGTATTTT.

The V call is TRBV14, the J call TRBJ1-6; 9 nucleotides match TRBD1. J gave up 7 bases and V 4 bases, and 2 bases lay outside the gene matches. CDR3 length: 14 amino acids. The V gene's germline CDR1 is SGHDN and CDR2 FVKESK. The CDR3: CASSRDRENSPLHF. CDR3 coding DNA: TGTGCCAGCAGCCGGGACAGGGAAAATTCACCCCTCCACTTT. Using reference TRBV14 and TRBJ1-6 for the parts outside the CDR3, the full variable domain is EAGVTQFPSHSVIEKGQTVTLRCDPISGHDNLYWYRRVMGKEIKFLLHFVKESKQDESGMPNNRFLAERTGGTYSTLKVQPAELEDSGVYFCASSRDRENSPLHFGNGTRLTVT.

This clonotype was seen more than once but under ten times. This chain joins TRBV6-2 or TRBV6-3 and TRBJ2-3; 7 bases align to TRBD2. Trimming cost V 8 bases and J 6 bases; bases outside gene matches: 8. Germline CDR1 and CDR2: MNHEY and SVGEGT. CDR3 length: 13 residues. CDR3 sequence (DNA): TGTGCCAGCGCAATCCACGGGGGGGATACGCAGTATTTT. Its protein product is CASAIHGGDTQYF.

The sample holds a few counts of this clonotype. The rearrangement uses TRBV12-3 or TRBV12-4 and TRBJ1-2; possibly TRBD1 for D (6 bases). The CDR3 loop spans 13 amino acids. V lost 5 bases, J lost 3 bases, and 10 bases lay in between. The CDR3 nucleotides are TGTGCCAGCAGTCCCCGGACAGACTATGGCTACACCTTC. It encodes CASSPRTDYGYTF.

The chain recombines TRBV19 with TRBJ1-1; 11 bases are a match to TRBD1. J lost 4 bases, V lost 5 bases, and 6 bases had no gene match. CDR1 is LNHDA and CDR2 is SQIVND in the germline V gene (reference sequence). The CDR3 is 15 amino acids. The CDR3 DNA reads TGTGCCAGTAGTCCCGGGACAGGGGGAGTCACTGAAGCTTTCTTT. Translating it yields CASSPGTGGVTEAFF.

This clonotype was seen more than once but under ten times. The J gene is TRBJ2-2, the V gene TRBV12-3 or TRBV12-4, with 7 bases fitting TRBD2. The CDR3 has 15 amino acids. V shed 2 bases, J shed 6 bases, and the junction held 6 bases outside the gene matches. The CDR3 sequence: CASSLYGGGSGELFF. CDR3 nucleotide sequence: TGTGCCAGCAGTTTATACGGCGGGGGTTCCGGGGAGCTGTTTTTT.

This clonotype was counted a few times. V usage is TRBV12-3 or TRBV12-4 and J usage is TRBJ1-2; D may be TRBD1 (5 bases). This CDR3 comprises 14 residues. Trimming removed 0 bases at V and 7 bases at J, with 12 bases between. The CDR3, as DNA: TGTGCCAGCAGTTTAGCGCGGGGCACGGGTGGCTACACCTTC. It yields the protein CASSLARGTGGYTF.

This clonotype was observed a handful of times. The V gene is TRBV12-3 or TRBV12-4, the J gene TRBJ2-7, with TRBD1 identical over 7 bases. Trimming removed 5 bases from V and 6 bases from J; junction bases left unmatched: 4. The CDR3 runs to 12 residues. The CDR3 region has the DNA TGTGCCAGCAGTCGACAGGGTTCCGAGCAGTACTTC. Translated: CASSRQGSEQYF.

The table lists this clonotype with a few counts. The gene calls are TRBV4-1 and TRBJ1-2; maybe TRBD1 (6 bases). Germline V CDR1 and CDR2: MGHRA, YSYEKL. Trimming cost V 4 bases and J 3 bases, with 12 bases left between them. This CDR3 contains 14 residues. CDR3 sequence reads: CASSRVGGDYGYTF. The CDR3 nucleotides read TGCGCCAGCAGCCGGGTAGGGGGGGACTATGGCTACACCTTC.

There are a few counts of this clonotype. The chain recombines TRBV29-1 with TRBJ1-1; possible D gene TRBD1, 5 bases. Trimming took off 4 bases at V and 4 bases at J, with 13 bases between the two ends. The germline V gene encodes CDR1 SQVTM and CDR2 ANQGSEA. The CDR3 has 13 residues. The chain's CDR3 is CSVVLPGTTEAFF. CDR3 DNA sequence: TGCAGCGTTGTTCTTCCGGGGACCACTGAAGCTTTCTTT.

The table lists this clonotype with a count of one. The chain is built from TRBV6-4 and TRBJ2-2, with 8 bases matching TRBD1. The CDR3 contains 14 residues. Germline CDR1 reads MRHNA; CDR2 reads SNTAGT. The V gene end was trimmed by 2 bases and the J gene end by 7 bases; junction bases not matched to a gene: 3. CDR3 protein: CASSDETGVGELFF. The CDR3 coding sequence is TGTGCCAGCAGTGACGAGACAGGGGTCGGGGAGCTGTTTTTT.

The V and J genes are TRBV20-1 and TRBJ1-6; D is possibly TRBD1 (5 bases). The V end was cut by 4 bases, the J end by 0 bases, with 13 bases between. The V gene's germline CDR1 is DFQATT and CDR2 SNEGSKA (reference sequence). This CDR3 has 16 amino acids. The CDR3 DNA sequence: TGCAGTGCTATTCGACGGGGGAGCTCCTATAATTCACCCCTCCACTTT. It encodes CSAIRRGSSYNSPLHF.

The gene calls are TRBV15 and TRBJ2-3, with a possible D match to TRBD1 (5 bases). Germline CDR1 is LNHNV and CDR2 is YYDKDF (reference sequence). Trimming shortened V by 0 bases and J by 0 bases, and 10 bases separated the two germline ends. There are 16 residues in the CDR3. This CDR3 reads CATSRDGQGSTDTQYF. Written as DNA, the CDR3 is TGTGCCACCAGCAGAGACGGTCAGGGTAGCACAGATACGCAGTATTTT. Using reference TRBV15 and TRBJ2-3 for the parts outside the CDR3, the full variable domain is DAMVIQNPRYQVTQFGKPVTLSCSQTLNHNVMYWYQQKSSQAPKLLFHYYDKDFNNEADTPDNFQSRRPNTSFCFLDIRSPGLGDTAMYLCATSRDGQGSTDTQYFGPGTRLTVL.

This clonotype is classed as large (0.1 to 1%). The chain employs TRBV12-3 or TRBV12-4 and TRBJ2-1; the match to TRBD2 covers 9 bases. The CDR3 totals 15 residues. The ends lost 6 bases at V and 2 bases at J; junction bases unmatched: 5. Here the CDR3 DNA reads TGTGCCAGCAGCTTCAGCGGGGGGCCCTACAATGAGCAGTTCTTC. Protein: CASSFSGGPYNEQFF.

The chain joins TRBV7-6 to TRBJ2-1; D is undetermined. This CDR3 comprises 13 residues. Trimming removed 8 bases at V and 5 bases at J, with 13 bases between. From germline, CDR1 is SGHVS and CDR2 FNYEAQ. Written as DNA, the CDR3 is TGTGCCAGCGGTCGTAGCCAAAACAATGAGCAGTTCTTC. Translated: CASGRSQNNEQFF.

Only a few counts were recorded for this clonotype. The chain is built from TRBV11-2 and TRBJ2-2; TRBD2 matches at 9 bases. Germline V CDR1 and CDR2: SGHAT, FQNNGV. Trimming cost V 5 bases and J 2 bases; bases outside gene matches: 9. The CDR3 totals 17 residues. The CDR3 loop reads CASSPRSGGPNTGELFF. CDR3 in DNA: TGTGCCAGCAGCCCCCGCAGCGGGGGGCCCAACACCGGGGAGCTGTTTTTT. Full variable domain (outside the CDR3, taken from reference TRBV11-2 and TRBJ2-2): EAGVAQSPRYKIIEKRQSVAFWCNPISGHATLYWYQQILGQGPKLLIQFQNNGVVDDSQLPKDRFSAERLKGVDSTLKIQPAKLEDSAVYLCASSPRSGGPNTGELFFGEGSRLTVL.

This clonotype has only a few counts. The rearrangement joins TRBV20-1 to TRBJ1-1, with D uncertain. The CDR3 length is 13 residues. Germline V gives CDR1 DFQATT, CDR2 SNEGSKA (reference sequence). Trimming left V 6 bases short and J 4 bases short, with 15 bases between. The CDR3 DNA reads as TGCAGTGCCTACGGCCCTTGGGGCACTGAAGCTTTCTTT. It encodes CSAYGPWGTEAFF.

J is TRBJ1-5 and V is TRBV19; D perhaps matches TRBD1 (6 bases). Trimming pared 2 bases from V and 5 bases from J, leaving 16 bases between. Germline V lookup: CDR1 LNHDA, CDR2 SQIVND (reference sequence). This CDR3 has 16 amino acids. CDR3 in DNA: TGTGCCAGTAGTATAACCCACAGGGCGGCTGATCAGCCCCAGCATTTT. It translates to CASSITHRAADQPQHF.

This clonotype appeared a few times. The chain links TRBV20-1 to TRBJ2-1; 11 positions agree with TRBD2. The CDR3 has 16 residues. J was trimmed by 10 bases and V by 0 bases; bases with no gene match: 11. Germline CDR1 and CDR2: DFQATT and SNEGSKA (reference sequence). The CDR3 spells CSARDPNSGGAGEQFF. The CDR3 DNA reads TGCAGTGCTAGAGATCCTAATAGCGGGGGGGCGGGAGAGCAGTTCTTC.